The 18 T cell receptor beta chains given below trace back to one sample, sequenced in a study of T-cell memory formation after mild COVID-19. One entry per CDR3 protein, called by TCRdb with MiXCR from the 5' RACE reads. This table holds roughly 120,000 distinct CDR3 sequences, about 15% found once. The specimen was PBMCs or a T cell subset sorted from them (not recorded which). The receptors derive from an adult woman who had mild COVID-19 (a few samples of this study predate the infection). Cell type and time point are not known.

This clonotype was detected a few times. The rearrangement links TRBV6-5 to TRBJ1-1; weak D call: TRBD1 (6 bases). In germline, CDR1 is MNHEY, CDR2 SVGAGI. Trimming stripped 6 bases from V and 0 bases from J, with 20 bases between. This CDR3 is built from 17 residues. This CDR3 reads CASSRMGAEVMNTEAFF. The CDR3 coding sequence is TGTGCCAGCAGCCGGATGGGGGCGGAGGTCATGAACACTGAAGCTTTCTTT.

The chain couples TRBV24-1 to TRBJ2-3, with TRBD2 identical over 14 bases. After removal of 2 bases from V and 6 bases from J, the junction contained 0 bases not matched to a gene. The CDR3 covers 15 residues. Germline V gene sequence: CDR1 KGHDR, CDR2 SFDVKD. In DNA form, the CDR3 reads TGTGCCACCAGTGATTGGACTAGCGGGGGGGATACGCAGTATTTT. This gives the protein CATSDWTSGGDTQYF.

This clonotype was seen only a few times. The CDR3 spells CASNNLPRAGRTDTQYF. CDR3 DNA: TGTGCCAGCAACAACCTACCACGGGCAGGGAGGACAGATACGCAGTATTTT. The chain uses TRBV6-2 or TRBV6-3 and TRBJ2-3; the D gene is possibly TRBD2 (6 bases). With 7 bases removed from V and 3 bases from J, the gap between germline ends came to 23 bases. Germline loops: CDR1 MNHEY, CDR2 SVGEGT. The length of the CDR3 is 17 residues.

This clonotype was seen only a few times. The chain links TRBV4-1 to TRBJ2-7; 7 bases fit TRBD1. The junction had 12 bases not matched to a gene; V was cut back by 4 bases and J by 3 bases. The CDR3 loop spans 16 amino acids. The germline V gene has CDR1 MGHRA and CDR2 YSYEKL. In DNA form, the CDR3 reads TGCGCCAGCAGCCTCCAGCAGCAGGGGGAACTCTACGAGCAGTACTTC. Its protein product is CASSLQQQGELYEQYF.

The rearrangement joins TRBV6-5 to TRBJ2-5; 12 bases line up with TRBD2. The CDR3 covers 16 residues. CDR1 and CDR2 from the germline V gene are MNHEY and SVGAGI. V lost 6 bases, J lost 0 bases, and 5 bases stayed unmatched. CDR3 region: CASRTSGGLYQETQYF. The CDR3 DNA is TGTGCCAGCAGGACTAGCGGGGGCCTGTACCAAGAGACCCAGTACTTC.

This clonotype came up many times. The chain is built from TRBV7-9 and TRBJ2-3; 10 bases map to TRBD2. The CDR3 runs to 17 residues. With V trimmed by 3 bases and J by 7 bases, 13 bases remained unmatched. CDR1 and CDR2 from the germline V gene are SEHNR and FQNEAQ (reference sequence). This chain's CDR3 is CASSFRTSGPESYTQYF. The CDR3 DNA follows: TGTGCCAGCAGCTTCCGGACTAGCGGACCAGAATCGTATACGCAGTATTTT. Full variable domain (outside the CDR3, taken from reference TRBV7-9 and TRBJ2-3): DTGVSQNPRHKITKRGQNVTFRCDPISEHNRLYWYRQTLGQGPEFLTYFQNEAQLEKSRLLSDRFSAERPKGSFSTLEIQRTEQGDSAMYLCASSFRTSGPESYTQYFGPGTRLTVL.

This clonotype was seen a few times. The chain is built from TRBV7-2 and TRBJ2-1; 11 nucleotides line up with TRBD2. Germline CDR1 reads SGHTA; CDR2 reads FQGNSA. V gave up 4 bases and J gave up 1 base; unmatched junction bases: 9. The CDR3 extends over 18 amino acids. The CDR3, as DNA: TGTGCCAGCAGCTCCCCTCTGCTAGCGGGGGGATCCTACAATGAGCAGTTCTTC. Its protein is CASSSPLLAGGSYNEQFF.

This chain links TRBV6-5 with TRBJ1-2; no reliable D call. This CDR3 is 14 amino acids long. CDR1 and CDR2 from the germline V gene are MNHEY and SVGAGI. Trimming shortened V by 2 bases and J by 2 bases, and 9 bases separated the two germline ends. CDR3 nucleotide sequence: TGTGCCAGCAGTTACATCTCCAAAAACTATGGCTACACCTTC. It translates to CASSYISKNYGYTF.

In its sample, this clonotype was seen a few times. This rearrangement joins TRBV7-3 to TRBJ2-2, with D perhaps given as TRBD1 or TRBD2 (5 bases each). Trimming shortened V by 5 bases and J by 4 bases, and 8 bases separated the two germline ends. Germline CDR1 is SGHTA and CDR2 is FQGTGA. The CDR3 sequence is 13 residues long. The CDR3 region is CASSEGPTGELFF. The DNA of the CDR3 is TGTGCCAGCAGCGAGGGACCCACCGGGGAGCTGTTTTTT.

This clonotype came up a few times. The CDR3 region is CASRTDRRNYGYTF. In DNA, the CDR3 is TGTGCCAGCAGAACCGACAGGCGTAACTATGGCTACACCTTC. The V call is TRBV12-3 or TRBV12-4, the J call TRBJ1-2, with D possibly TRBD1 on 6 matching bases. The CDR3 extends over 14 amino acids. V lost 6 bases and J 1 base, leaving 12 bases between the germline ends.

The chain couples TRBV5-5 to TRBJ1-5; D is perhaps TRBD1 (5 bases). This CDR3 spans 14 amino acids. CDR1 and CDR2 (germline): SGHKS, YYEKEE (reference sequence). V shed 4 bases and J shed 6 bases, with 14 bases lying between them. CDR3 residues: CASSDRSWGQPQHF. The CDR3 DNA follows: TGTGCCAGCAGCGACAGATCATGGGGTCAGCCCCAGCATTTT.

V gene TRBV25-1 combines with J gene TRBJ1-5; no reliable D call. Germline values: CDR1 MGHDK, CDR2 SYGVNS. V lost 8 bases, J lost 7 bases, and 3 bases lay in between. The CDR3 consists of 9 residues. For the CDR3, the DNA is TGTGCCAGCGGCCAGCCCCAGCATTTT. Amino acid sequence: CASGQPQHF.

The V call is TRBV4-2, the J call TRBJ2-5; 10 bases match TRBD1. J lost 2 bases, V lost 1 base, and 16 bases had no gene match. CDR1 and CDR2 from the germline V gene are LGHNA and YNFKEQ. This CDR3 is 20 amino acids long. In DNA, the CDR3 is TGTGCCAGCAGCCAAGTTCGGGGGGGAGAAGGGACAGGGGAACAAGAGACCCAGTACTTC. It is translated as CASSQVRGGEGTGEQETQYF.

This clonotype was seen a few times. The chain joins TRBV12-3 or TRBV12-4 to TRBJ2-1, with D perhaps matching TRBD1 or TRBD2 (5 bases each). The CDR3 covers 15 residues. Between the trimmed V and J ends, which lost 5 bases and 7 bases, there was a span of 18 bases. CDR3 protein: CASSPRGGLGNEQFF. As DNA, the CDR3 is TGTGCCAGCAGTCCCCGGGGCGGGTTGGGGAATGAGCAGTTCTTC.

This clonotype was picked up many times. The CDR3 DNA is TGTGCCAGCAGCTTAGGGTCCTCGGTCGGGGAGCTGTTTTTT. Translated: CASSLGSSVGELFF. This chain links TRBV7-3 with TRBJ2-2; D not resolved. Germline values: CDR1 SGHTA, CDR2 FQGTGA. The CDR3 is 14 residues long. Trimming took off 2 bases at V and 7 bases at J, with 11 bases between the two ends.

This clonotype was recorded at least ten times. Relative to the germline gene, one junction end is altered; a read error may explain this. The chain combines TRBV12-3 or TRBV12-4 with TRBJ2-7, with D hard to call. The CDR3 length is 13 residues. The CDR3 spells CASSLGSSYEQYF. In DNA form, the CDR3 reads TGCGCCAGCAGCTTGGGCAGCTCCTACGAGCAGTACTTC.

This clonotype has ten or more counts. The CDR3 loop reads CASSLESGGASDTQYF. For the CDR3, the DNA is TGTGCCAGCAGCTTAGAGTCGGGGGGGGCCTCAGATACGCAGTATTTT. The V gene is TRBV7-6, the J gene TRBJ2-3; 8 nucleotides align to TRBD2. The junction had 7 bases not matched to a gene; V was cut back by 1 base and J by 4 bases. There are 16 residues in the CDR3. In germline, CDR1 is SGHVS, CDR2 FNYEAQ.

The V call is TRBV5-1, the J call TRBJ2-3, with D perhaps matching TRBD1 or TRBD2 (5 bases each). The CDR3 is 14 residues long. Germline loops: CDR1 SGHRS, CDR2 YFSETQ. Trimming stripped 4 bases from V and 6 bases from J, with 15 bases between. This chain's CDR3 is CASSLSGPADTQYF. The DNA of the CDR3 is TGCGCCAGCAGCCTGTCGGGACCGGCGGATACGCAGTATTTT.